This entry is about one TCR beta chain. Its cognate antigen is unknown. PCR involved 60 Vbeta and 13 Jbeta primers. Clones were read by immunoSEQ multiplex PCR, and TCRdb kept only the in-frame ones, dropping some. This table holds approximately 120,000 clones, 74% found once. This sample stems from a study of cytomegalovirus exposure and HLA in healthy donors. CDR1 is SGHVS, CDR2 FQNEAQ, per germline. The CDR3 has 16 amino acids. The V gene lost 5 bases and the J gene lost 0 bases, with 13 bases spanning the gap. Overall study results and limits: CMV antigen specificity of three CMV-associated chains was confirmed in vitro. Some TCR beta chains (about 170 of them) were listed as cytomegalovirus-associated.

Sequencing input: PBMCs. This TCR was sampled from a man in his forties in good health and CMV-seropositive. The chain links TRBV7-8 to TRBJ2-2, with D tentatively TRBD2 (5 bases). Here the CDR3 DNA reads TGTGCCAGCAGCCCTTGGGAGATCGCGAACACCGGGGAGCTGTTTTTT. The encoded protein is CASSPWEIANTGELFF.